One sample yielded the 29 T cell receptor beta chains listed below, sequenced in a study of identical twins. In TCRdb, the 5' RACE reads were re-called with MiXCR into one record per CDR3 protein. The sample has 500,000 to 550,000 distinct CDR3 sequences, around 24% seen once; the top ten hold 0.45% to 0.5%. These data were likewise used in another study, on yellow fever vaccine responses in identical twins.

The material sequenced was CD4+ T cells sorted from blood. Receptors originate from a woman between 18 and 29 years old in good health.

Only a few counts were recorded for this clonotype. The CDR3 DNA follows: TGTGCCAGCAGCAATACGCCGGGACAGGGAACGCAGACCCAGTACTTC. Its translation: CASSNTPGQGTQTQYF. This chain joins TRBV7-9 and TRBJ2-5, with 9 bases lining up with TRBD1. The germline CDR1 and CDR2 sequences are SEHNR and FQNEAQ (reference sequence). After removal of 5 bases from V and 6 bases from J, the junction contained 13 bases not matched to a gene. There are 16 residues in the CDR3.

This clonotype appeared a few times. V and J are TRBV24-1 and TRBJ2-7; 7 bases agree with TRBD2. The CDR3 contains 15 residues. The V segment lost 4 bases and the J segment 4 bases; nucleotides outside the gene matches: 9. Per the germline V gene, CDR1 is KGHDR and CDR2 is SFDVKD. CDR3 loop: CATSENPLALYEQYV. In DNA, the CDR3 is TGTGCCACCAGTGAAAACCCACTAGCGCTTTACGAGCAGTACGTC.

The CDR3 loop is CSARDRGLGGVPKETQYF. As DNA, the CDR3 is TGCAGTGCTAGAGATAGGGGGTTGGGGGGGGTACCCAAAGAGACCCAGTACTTC. V gene TRBV20-1 combines with J gene TRBJ2-5; weak D call: TRBD2 (7 bases). The CDR3 extends over 18 amino acids. The V gene's germline CDR1 is DFQATT and CDR2 SNEGSKA (reference sequence). Trimming cost V 0 bases and J 3 bases, with 23 bases left between them.

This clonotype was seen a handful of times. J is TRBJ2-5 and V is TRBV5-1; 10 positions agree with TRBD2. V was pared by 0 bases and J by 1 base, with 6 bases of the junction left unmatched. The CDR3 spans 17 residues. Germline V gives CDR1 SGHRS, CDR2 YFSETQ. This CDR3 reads CASSLAGLAALQETQYF. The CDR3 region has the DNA TGCGCCAGCAGCTTGGCCGGACTAGCGGCCCTCCAAGAGACCCAGTACTTC.

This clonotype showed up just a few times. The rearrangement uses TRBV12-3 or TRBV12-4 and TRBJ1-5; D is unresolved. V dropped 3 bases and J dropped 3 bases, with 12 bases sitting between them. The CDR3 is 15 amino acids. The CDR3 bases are TGTGCCAGCAGTTTTGGACGGGGAAACAATCAGCCCCAGCATTTT. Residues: CASSFGRGNNQPQHF.

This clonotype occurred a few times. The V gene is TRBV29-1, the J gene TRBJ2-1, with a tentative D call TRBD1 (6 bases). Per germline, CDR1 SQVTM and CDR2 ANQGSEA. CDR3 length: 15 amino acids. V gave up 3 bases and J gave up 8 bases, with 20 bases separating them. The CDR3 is CSVEGAGWRWDEQFF. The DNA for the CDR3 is TGCAGCGTTGAGGGGGCCGGGTGGCGTTGGGATGAGCAGTTCTTC.

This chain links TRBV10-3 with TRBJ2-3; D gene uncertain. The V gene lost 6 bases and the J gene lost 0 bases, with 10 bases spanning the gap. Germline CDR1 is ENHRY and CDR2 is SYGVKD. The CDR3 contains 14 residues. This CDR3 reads CAISYSTSTDTQYF. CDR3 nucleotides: TGTGCCATCAGCTACTCAACTAGCACAGATACGCAGTATTTT.

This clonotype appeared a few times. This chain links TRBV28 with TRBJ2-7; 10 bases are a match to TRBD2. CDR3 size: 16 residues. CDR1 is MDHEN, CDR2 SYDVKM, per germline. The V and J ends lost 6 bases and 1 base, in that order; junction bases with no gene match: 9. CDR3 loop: CASRAPGTSVSYEQYF. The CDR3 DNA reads TGTGCCAGCAGAGCCCCCGGGACTAGCGTGTCCTACGAGCAGTACTTC.

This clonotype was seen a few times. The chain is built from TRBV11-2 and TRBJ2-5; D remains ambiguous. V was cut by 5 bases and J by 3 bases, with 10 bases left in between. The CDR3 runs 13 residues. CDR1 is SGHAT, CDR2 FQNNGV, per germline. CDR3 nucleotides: TGTGCCAGCAGCCGACACTTTAAAGAGACCCAGTACTTC. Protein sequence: CASSRHFKETQYF.

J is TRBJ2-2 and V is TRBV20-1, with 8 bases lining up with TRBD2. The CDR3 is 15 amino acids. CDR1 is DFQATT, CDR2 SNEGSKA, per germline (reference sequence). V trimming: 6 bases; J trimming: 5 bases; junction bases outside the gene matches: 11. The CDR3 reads CSARSIGRGTGELFF. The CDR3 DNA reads TGCAGTGCGAGGAGTATCGGGAGGGGGACCGGGGAGCTGTTTTTT.

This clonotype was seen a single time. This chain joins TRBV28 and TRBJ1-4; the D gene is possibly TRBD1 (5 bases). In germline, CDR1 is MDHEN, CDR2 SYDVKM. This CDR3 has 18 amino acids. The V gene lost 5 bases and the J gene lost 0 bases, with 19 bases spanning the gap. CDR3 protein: CASSKKWGSSATNEKLFF. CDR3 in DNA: TGTGCCAGCAGTAAAAAATGGGGCAGCAGTGCAACTAATGAAAAACTGTTTTTT.

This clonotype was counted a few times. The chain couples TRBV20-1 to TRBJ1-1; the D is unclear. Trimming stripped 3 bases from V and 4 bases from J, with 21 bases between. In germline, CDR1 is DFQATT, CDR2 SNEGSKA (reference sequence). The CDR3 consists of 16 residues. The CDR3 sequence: CSARVGAGVYGTEAFF. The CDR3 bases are TGCAGTGCTAGGGTGGGAGCTGGGGTCTATGGCACTGAAGCTTTCTTT.

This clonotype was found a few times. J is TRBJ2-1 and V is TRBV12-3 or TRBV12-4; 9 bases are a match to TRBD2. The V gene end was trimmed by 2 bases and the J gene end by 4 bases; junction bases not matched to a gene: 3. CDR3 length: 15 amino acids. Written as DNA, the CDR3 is TGTGCCAGCAGTTTACTAGCGGGAAATTACAATGAGCAGTTCTTC. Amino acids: CASSLLAGNYNEQFF.

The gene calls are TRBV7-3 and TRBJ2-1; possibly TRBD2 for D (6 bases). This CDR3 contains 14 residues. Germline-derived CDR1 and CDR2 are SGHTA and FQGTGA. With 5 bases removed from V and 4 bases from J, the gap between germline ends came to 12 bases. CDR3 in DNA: TGTGCCAGCAGCCGACTAGGCCTTTACAATGAGCAGTTCTTC. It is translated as CASSRLGLYNEQFF.

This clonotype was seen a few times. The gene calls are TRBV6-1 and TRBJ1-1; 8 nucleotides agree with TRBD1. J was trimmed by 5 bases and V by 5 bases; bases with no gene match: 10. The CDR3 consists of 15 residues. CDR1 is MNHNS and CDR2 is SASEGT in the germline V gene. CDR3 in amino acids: CASSRAQGARTEAFF. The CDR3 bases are TGTGCCAGCAGTCGCGCGCAGGGGGCTCGGACTGAAGCTTTCTTT.

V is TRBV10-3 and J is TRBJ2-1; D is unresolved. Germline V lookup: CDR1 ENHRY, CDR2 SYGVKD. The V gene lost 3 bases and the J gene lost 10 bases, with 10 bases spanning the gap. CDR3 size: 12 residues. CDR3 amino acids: CAISEWSNEQFF. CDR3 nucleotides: TGTGCCATCAGTGAATGGAGTAACGAGCAGTTCTTC.

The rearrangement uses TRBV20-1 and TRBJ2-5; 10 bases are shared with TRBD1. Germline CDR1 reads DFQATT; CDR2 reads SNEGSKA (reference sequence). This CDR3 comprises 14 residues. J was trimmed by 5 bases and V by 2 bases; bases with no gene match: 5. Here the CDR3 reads CSARRGQGLETQYF. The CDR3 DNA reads TGCAGTGCTAGACGGGGACAGGGGCTGGAGACCCAGTACTTC.

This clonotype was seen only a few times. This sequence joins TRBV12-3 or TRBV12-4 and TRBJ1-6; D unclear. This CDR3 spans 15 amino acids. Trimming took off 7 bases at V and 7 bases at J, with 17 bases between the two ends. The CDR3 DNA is TGTGCCAGCACCTCCCGTGGGCTGAGGAATTCACCCCTCCACTTT. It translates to CASTSRGLRNSPLHF.

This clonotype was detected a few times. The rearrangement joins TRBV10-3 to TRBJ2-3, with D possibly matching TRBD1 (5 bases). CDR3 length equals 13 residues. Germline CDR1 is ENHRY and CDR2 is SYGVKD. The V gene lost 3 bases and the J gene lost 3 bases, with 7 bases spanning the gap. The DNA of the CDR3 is TGTGCCATCAGTGACAGGGTAACAGATACGCAGTATTTT. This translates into CAISDRVTDTQYF.

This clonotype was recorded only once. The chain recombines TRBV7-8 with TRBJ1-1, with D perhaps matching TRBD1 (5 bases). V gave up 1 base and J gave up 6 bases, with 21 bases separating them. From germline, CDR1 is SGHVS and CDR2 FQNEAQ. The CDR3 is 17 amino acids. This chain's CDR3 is CASSLGGRGRDVAEAFF. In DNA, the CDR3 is TGTGCCAGCAGCTTAGGAGGTCGGGGCCGAGACGTCGCTGAAGCTTTCTTT.

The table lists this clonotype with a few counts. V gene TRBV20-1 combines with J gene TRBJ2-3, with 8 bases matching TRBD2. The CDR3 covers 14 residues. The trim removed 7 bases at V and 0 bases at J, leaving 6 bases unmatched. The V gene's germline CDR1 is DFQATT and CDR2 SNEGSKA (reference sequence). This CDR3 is CSGAGALSTDTQYF. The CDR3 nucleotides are TGCAGTGGAGCGGGGGCCCTAAGCACAGATACGCAGTATTTT.

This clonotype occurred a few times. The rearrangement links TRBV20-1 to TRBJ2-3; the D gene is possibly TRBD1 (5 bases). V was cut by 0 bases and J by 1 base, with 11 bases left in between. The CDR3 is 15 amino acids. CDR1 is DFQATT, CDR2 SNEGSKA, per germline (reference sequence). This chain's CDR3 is CSARDDGRGTDTQYF. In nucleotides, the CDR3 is TGCAGTGCTAGAGATGACGGCAGGGGCACAGATACGCAGTATTTT.

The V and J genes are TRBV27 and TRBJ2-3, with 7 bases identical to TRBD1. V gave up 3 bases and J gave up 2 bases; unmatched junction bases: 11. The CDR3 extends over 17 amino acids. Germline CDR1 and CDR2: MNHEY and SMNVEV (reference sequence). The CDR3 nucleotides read TGTGCCAGCAGTTTTAGGAGTCCGGGACAGACCACAGATACGCAGTATTTT. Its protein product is CASSFRSPGQTTDTQYF.

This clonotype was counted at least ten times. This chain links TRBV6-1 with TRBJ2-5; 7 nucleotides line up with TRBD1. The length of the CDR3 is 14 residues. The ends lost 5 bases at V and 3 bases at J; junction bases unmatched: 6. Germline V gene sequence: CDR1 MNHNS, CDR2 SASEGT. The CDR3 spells CASSPPGTEETQYF. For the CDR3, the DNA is TGTGCCAGCAGTCCACCCGGGACAGAAGAGACCCAGTACTTC.

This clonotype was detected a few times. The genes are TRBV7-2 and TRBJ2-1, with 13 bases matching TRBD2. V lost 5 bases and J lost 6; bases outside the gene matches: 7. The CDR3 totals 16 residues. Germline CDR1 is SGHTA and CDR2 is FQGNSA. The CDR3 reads CASSLTRTSGSNEQFF. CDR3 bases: TGTGCCAGCAGCCTGACGCGGACTAGCGGGAGCAATGAGCAGTTCTTC. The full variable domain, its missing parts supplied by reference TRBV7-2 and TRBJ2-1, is GAGVSQSPSNKVTEKGKDVELRCDPISGHTALYWYRQSLGQGLEFLIYFQGNSAPDKSGLPSDRFSAERTGGSVSTLTIQRTQQEDSAVYLCASSLTRTSGSNEQFFGPGTRLTVL.

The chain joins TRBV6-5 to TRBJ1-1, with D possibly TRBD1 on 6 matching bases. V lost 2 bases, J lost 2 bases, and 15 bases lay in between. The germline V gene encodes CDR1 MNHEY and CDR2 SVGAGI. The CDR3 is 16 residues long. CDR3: CASSYAETGINTEAFF. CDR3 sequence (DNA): TGTGCCAGCAGTTACGCCGAAACAGGGATAAACACTGAAGCTTTCTTT.

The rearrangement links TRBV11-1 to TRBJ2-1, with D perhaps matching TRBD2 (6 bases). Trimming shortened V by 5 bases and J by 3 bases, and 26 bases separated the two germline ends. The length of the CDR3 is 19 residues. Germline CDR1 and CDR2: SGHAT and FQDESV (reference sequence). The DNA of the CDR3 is TGTGCCAGCAGCCGACGTGTTTTAGGTTCGCTAGCGTTCTACAATGAGCAGTTCTTC. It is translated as CASSRRVLGSLAFYNEQFF.

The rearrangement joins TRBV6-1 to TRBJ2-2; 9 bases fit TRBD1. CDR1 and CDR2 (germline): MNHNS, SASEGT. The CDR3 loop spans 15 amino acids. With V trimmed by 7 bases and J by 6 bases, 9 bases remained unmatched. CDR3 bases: TGTGCCAGCACCCGGGACAGGGTAATACCCGGGGAGCTGTTTTTT. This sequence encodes CASTRDRVIPGELFF.

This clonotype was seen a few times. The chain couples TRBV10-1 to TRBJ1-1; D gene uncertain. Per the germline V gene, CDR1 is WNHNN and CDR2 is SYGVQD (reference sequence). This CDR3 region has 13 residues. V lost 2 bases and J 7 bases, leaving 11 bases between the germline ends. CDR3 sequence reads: CASSENVADEAFF. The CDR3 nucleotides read TGCGCCAGCAGTGAGAACGTGGCGGATGAAGCTTTCTTT.